What follows is one T cell receptor beta chain and its context. The antigen is undetermined. Primers included in the PCR were 60 Vbeta and 13 Jbeta primers. Some clones are missing from TCRdb's copy, which holds only in-frame ones; the method was immunoSEQ multiplex PCR. This sample carries roughly 150,000 clones, 82% of them seen once, and the ten largest clones take approximately 1.4%. CDR1 MNHEY and CDR2 SMNVEV come from the germline V gene (reference sequence). The CDR3 totals 14 residues. J was trimmed by 3 bases and V by 8 bases; bases with no gene match: 6. These donors, healthy bone marrow donors, were studied. This sample was taken from a study of cytomegalovirus exposure and HLA in healthy donors. Study overall: The Caucasian-associated ancestry cluster contained 75% to 85% of the approximately 420 genotyped donors. Notes on the study in general: In vitro assays verified that three CMV-associated chains recognized CMV antigens specifically. The records held CMV serostatus as the only immune exposure information.

Material: PBMCs. The source of this sequence is a girl aged 5-17 years in good health and CMV-seropositive. The V and J genes are TRBV27 and TRBJ2-1; the match to TRBD2 covers 8 bases. The CDR3, as DNA: TGTGCCAGCCGTAGCGGGGACCGCTACAATGAGCAGTTCTTC. Translating it yields CASRSGDRYNEQFF.